Listed below are T cell receptor beta chains from one sample, sequenced in a study of shared clonotypes between healthy human individuals. Using immunoSEQ multiplex PCR, the repertoire was profiled, and TCRdb retains in-frame clones only, with some absent. Among 1.6 million or so clones listed, roughly 97% were seen once. Specimen: naive CD4+ T cells sorted from blood. The receptors were sampled from a young man in good health. Each CDR3 is given with its conserved first and last residue. The D gene is left open where the match is weak. For some rows the clone size is stated as once, few or many, or as a class when expanded; others skip it.

V gene,D gene,clone size,J gene,CDR3 DNA,CDR3 protein
TRBV7-6,.,.,TRBJ2-1,TGTGCCAGCAGCTTAGTATCGGGAGCCCCCTCCTACAATGAGCAGTTCTTC,CASSLVSGAPSYNEQFF
TRBV2,.,.,TRBJ1-5,TGTGCCAGCAAAGGAAAGGGGGGGATCAATCAGCCCCAGCATTTT,CASKGKGGINQPQHF
TRBV21-1,.,once,TRBJ2-3,TGTGCCAGCAGCAACCGGGGTAGCGGGAGACGCACAGATACGCAGTATTTT,CASSNRGSGRRTDTQYF
TRBV4-1,TRBD1,.,TRBJ1-2,TGCGCCAGCAGCCCTGGCAGGGGGATTAACTATGGCTACACCTTC,CASSPGRGINYGYTF
TRBV15,TRBD2,.,TRBJ2-1,TGTGCCACCAGCAGAGGATGGACTAGCGGGAGTCATGAGCAGTTCTTC,CATSRGWTSGSHEQFF
TRBV20-1,.,once,TRBJ2-7,TGCAGTGCCCATGGTTCGATGGAGCAGTACTTC,CSAHGSMEQYF
TRBV2,TRBD1,.,TRBJ1-5,TGTGCCAGCAGCGGACAGGTACGGGACTTTTATAGCAATCAGCCCCAGCATTTT,CASSGQVRDFYSNQPQHF
TRBV20-1,.,once,TRBJ2-3,TGCAGTGCTACCATAACAGATACGCAGTATTTT,CSATITDTQYF
TRBV11-2,.,.,TRBJ1-2,TGTGCCAGCAGCTTAGCTACAGGGTTGAGAGGCTACACCTTC,CASSLATGLRGYTF
TRBV28,.,once,TRBJ1-4,TGTGCCAGCAGCATCAATTCGGGACTTTCCGCAACTAATGAAAAACTGTTTTTT,CASSINSGLSATNEKLFF
TRBV6-5,.,.,TRBJ2-2,TGTGCCAGCAACCACCGGGGTGACACCGGGGAGCTGTTTTTT,CASNHRGDTGELFF
TRBV19,.,.,TRBJ2-6,TGTGCCAGTAGTATAGGGGGCTCTGGGGCCAACGTCCTGACTTTC,CASSIGGSGANVLTF
TRBV10-3,.,.,TRBJ2-5,TGTGCCATCAGTGAACGGGAGACCCAGTACTTC,CAISERETQYF
TRBV28,.,.,TRBJ1-1,TGTGCCAGTTTCACCCGGTTCGTAGCTTTCTTT,CASFTRFVAFF
TRBV5-4,.,.,TRBJ2-5,TGTGCCAGCAGCTTGGGGGCGCCGGAGACCCAGTACTTC,CASSLGAPETQYF
TRBV2,.,once,TRBJ2-3,TGTGCCAGCAGTGTGATAGATACGCAGTATTTT,CASSVIDTQYF
TRBV30,TRBD2,.,TRBJ2-1,TGTGCCTGGAGTGTCGGGCTAGCGGGATTGGGTGAGCAGTTCTTC,CAWSVGLAGLGEQFF
TRBV5-1,.,.,TRBJ2-1,TGCGCCAGCAGCAGGGGAACTACGCCACATGAGCAGTTCTTC,CASSRGTTPHEQFF
TRBV28,.,.,TRBJ2-7,TGTGCCAGCAGTTCCCCCTTCGAGCAGTACTTC,CASSSPFEQYF
TRBV2,.,once,TRBJ2-7,TGTGCCAGCAGTTACCCTGGTGGCGAGCAGTACTTC,CASSYPGGEQYF
TRBV18,.,.,TRBJ2-7,TGTGCCAGCTCTTGGAGGCTGGATCTCGACGAGCAGTACTTC,CASSWRLDLDEQYF
TRBV11-2,.,once,TRBJ2-5,TGTGCCAGCAGCCTCTTGGGGGAGACCCAGTACTTC,CASSLLGETQYF
TRBV5-6,TRBD1,.,TRBJ1-5,TGTGCCAGCAGCTCGGGACAGTTCAATCAGCCCCAGCATTTT,CASSSGQFNQPQHF
TRBV29-1,TRBD1,.,TRBJ2-7,TGCAGCGCTCGACAGGGACCCTACGAGCAGTACTTC,CSARQGPYEQYF
TRBV7-2,.,.,TRBJ2-3,TGTGCCAGCAGCTCTAGCACAGATACGCAGTATTTT,CASSSSTDTQYF
TRBV7-9,TRBD1,.,TRBJ2-7,TGTGCCAGCAGCTTAGCGGGACAGGCCTACGAGCAGTACTTC,CASSLAGQAYEQYF
TRBV5-1,.,.,TRBJ1-2,TGCGCCAGCAGCATGGACAGATCGGGGGACTATGGCTACACCTTC,CASSMDRSGDYGYTF
TRBV28,.,.,TRBJ1-1,TGTGCCAGCAGATCTGGGCAGGGGATTCCCGAGGCTGAAGCTTTCTTT,CASRSGQGIPEAEAFF
TRBV18,TRBD2,.,TRBJ2-7,TGTGCCAGCTCACCACGTCTAGCGGGAGAGGGTGAGCAGTACTTC,CASSPRLAGEGEQYF
TRBV9,TRBD2,.,TRBJ2-7,TGTGCCAGCAGCGTCGCGGGAGTGGGCTCCTACGAGCAGTACTTC,CASSVAGVGSYEQYF
TRBV6-5,.,once,TRBJ2-5,TGTGCCAGCAGTTCCTCTGGATTCGGCCAAGAGACCCAGTACTTC,CASSSSGFGQETQYF
TRBV5-1,.,.,TRBJ1-1,TGCGCCAGCAGCTCAGTCTATGCTGACACTGAAGCTTTCTTT,CASSSVYADTEAFF
TRBV11-2,.,.,TRBJ1-3,TGTGCCAGCAGCTTAGATCACAGCACCGGAAACACCATATATTTT,CASSLDHSTGNTIYF
TRBV4-3,TRBD2,.,TRBJ2-7,TGCGCCAGCAGCCAAAGGACTAGCGGCCTCTACGAGCAGTACTTC,CASSQRTSGLYEQYF
TRBV19,TRBD2,.,TRBJ2-5,TGTGCCAGTACTAGCGGGAGGGCTGATGAGACCCAGTACTTC,CASTSGRADETQYF
TRBV18,.,.,TRBJ2-7,TGTGCCAGCTCAACCGGGAGCTACGAGCAGTACTTC,CASSTGSYEQYF
TRBV29-1,.,.,TRBJ1-1,TGCAGCGCGCAGGGCACTGAAGCTTTCTTT,CSAQGTEAFF
TRBV30,TRBD2,.,TRBJ2-1,TGTGCCTGGGTACTAGCGGGGTTCTACAATGAGCAGTTCTTC,CAWVLAGFYNEQFF
TRBV27,.,.,TRBJ2-2,TGTGCCAGCAGTGGATCGAACTGGGGCGGGGAGCTGTTTTTT,CASSGSNWGGELFF
TRBV6-1,.,.,TRBJ2-7,TGTGCCAGCAGGAAGGGGGGACAGTCCTACGAGCAGTACTTC,CASRKGGQSYEQYF
TRBV5-1,TRBD1,.,TRBJ1-2,TGCGCCAGCAGCTCAGGGACAGGGGGTTATGGCTACACCTTC,CASSSGTGGYGYTF
TRBV9,.,.,TRBJ2-1,TGTGCCAGCAGCGTAGACTACTACTACAATGAGCAGTTCTTC,CASSVDYYYNEQFF
TRBV5-4,.,.,TRBJ2-1,TGTGCCAGCAGCTCGATGGGAGCCGGGCCAAATGAGCAGTTCTTC,CASSSMGAGPNEQFF
TRBV27,.,.,TRBJ1-5,TGTGCCAGCAGTTCGAACGGTCAGCCCCAGCATTTT,CASSSNGQPQHF
TRBV9,.,.,TRBJ2-1,TGTGCCAGCAGCGTAGAAGTGGGTTACAATGAGCAGTTCTTC,CASSVEVGYNEQFF
TRBV6-5,.,.,TRBJ1-5,TGTGCCAGCAGACCCGGGCCCCTAAGCAATCAGCCCCAGCATTTT,CASRPGPLSNQPQHF
TRBV27,TRBD1,.,TRBJ2-7,TGTGCCAGCAGTTTAAGGCGGTCTGGGACAGGGACCTACGAGCAGTACTTC,CASSLRRSGTGTYEQYF
TRBV7-2,TRBD1,.,TRBJ2-5,TGTGCCAGCAGCTTAGGGGACAGGGGGAAAGAGACCCAGTACTTC,CASSLGDRGKETQYF
TRBV29-1,TRBD1,.,TRBJ2-1,TGCAGCGCCGAGGACAGGGTCGGAAATGAGCAGTTCTTC,CSAEDRVGNEQFF
TRBV5-1,.,.,TRBJ1-3,TGCGCCAGCAGCTTGGCCGGAATCGGTGGAAACACCATATATTTT,CASSLAGIGGNTIYF